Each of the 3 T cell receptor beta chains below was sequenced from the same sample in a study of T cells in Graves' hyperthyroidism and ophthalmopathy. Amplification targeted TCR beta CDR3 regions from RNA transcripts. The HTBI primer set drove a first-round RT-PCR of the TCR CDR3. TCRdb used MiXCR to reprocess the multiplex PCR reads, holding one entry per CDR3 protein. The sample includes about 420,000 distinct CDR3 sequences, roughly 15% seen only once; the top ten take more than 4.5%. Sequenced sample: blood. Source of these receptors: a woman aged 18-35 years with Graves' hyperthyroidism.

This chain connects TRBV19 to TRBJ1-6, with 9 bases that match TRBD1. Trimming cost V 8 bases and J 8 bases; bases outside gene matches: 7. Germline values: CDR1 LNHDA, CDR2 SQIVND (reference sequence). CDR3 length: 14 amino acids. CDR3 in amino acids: CASGYRGPDSPLHF. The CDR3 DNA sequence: TGTGCCAGTGGTTACAGGGGGCCAGATTCACCCCTCCACTTT.

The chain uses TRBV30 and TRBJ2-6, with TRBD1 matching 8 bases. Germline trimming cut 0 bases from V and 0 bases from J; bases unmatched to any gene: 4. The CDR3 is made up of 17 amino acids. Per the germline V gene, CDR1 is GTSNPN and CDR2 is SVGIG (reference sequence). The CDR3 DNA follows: TGTGCCTGGAGTGTACTCACAGGGGGCTCTGGGGCCAACGTCCTGACTTTC. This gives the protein CAWSVLTGGSGANVLTF.

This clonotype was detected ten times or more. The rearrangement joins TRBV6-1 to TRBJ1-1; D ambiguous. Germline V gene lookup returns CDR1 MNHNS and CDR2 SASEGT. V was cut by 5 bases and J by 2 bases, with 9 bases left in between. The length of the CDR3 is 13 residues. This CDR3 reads CASSQAVNTEAFF. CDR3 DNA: TGTGCCAGCAGTCAGGCCGTAAACACTGAAGCTTTCTTT.